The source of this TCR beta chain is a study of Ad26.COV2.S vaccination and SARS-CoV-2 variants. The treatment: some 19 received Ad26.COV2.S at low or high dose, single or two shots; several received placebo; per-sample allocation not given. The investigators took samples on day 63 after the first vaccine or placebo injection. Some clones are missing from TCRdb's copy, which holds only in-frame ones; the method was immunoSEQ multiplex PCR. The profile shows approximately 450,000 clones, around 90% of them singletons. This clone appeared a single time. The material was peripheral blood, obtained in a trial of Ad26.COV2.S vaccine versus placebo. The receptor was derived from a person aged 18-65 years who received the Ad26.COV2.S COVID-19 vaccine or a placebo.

As DNA, the CDR3 is TGTGCCACCAGTGCCCCTGCGGGAAGAGATGCTAACTATGGCTACACCTTC. The encoded protein is CATSAPAGRDANYGYTF. This chain joins TRBV24-1 and TRBJ1-2; D call uncertain. V lost 5 bases and J lost 0, with 18 bases in between. There are 17 residues in the CDR3. The V gene's germline CDR1 is KGHDR and CDR2 SFDVKD.